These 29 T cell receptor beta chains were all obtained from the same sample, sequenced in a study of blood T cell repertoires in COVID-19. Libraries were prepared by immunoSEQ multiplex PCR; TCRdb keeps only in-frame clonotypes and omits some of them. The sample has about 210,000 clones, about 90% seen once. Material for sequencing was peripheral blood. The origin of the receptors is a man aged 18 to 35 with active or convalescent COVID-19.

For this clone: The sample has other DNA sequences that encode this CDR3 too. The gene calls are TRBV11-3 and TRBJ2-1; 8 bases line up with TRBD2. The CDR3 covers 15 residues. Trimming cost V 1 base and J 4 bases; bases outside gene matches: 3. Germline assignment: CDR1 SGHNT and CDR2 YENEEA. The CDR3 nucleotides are TGTGCCAGCAGCTTAGGCCTAGCGGGTTACAATGAGCAGTTCTTC. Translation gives CASSLGLAGYNEQFF.

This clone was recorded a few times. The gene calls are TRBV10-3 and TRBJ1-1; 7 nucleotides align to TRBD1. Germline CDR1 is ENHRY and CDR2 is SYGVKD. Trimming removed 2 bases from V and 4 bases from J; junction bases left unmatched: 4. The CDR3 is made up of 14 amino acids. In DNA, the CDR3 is TGTGCCATCAGTGAGGTACAGGGGATCACTGAAGCTTTCTTT. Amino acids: CAISEVQGITEAFF.

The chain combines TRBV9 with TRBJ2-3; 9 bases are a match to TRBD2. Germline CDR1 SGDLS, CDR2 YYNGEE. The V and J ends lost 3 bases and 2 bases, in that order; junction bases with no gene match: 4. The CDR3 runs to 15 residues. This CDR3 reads CASSDKREDTDTQYF. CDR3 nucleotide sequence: TGTGCCAGCAGCGACAAGCGGGAGGACACAGATACGCAGTATTTT.

The CDR3 DNA reads TGTGCCAGCAGTTATAATCGGAACACCGGGGAGCTGTTTTTT. Protein sequence: CASSYNRNTGELFF. The chain links TRBV6-5 to TRBJ2-2; no firm D call. This CDR3 is 14 amino acids long. The germline gives CDR1 MNHEY, CDR2 SVGAGI. The V end lost 3 bases, the J end lost 1 base, and 6 bases lay between the germline ends.

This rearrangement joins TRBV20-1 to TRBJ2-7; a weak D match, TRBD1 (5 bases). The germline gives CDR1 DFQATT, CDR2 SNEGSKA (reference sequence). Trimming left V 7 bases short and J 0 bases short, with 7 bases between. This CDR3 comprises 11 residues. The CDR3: CSVDSSYEQYF. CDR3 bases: TGCAGTGTTGACAGCTCCTACGAGCAGTACTTC.

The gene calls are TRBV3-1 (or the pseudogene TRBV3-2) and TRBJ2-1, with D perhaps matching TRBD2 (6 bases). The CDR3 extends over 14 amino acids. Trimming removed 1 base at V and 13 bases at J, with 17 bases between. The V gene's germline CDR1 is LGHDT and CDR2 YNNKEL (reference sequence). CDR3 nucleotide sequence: TGTGCCAGCAGCCAAGGCTTCGAGCGGGCGGAACAGTTCTTC. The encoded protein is CASSQGFERAEQFF.

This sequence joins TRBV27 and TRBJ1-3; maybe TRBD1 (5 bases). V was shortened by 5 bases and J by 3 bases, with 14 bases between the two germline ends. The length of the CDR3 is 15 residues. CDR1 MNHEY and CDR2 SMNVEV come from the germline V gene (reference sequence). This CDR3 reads CASSHSGGIGNTIYF. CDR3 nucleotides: TGTGCCAGCAGTCACTCGGGGGGAATTGGAAACACCATATATTTT.

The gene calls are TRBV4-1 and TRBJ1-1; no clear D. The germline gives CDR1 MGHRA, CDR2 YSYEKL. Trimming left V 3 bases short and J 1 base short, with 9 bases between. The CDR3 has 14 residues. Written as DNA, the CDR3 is TGCGCCAGCAGCCACAATCGGGGGAACACTGAAGCTTTCTTT. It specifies CASSHNRGNTEAFF.

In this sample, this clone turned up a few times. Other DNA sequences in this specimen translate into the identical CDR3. The CDR3 DNA sequence: TGTGCCAGCAGTGAATTAGAGAACACTGAAGCTTTCTTT. Translation: CASSELENTEAFF. The gene calls are TRBV2 and TRBJ1-1; no clear D gene. Trimming left V 2 bases short and J 1 base short, with 5 bases between. CDR1 and CDR2 (germline): SNHLY, FYNNEI. This CDR3 contains 13 residues. The full variable domain, in which reference TRBV2 and TRBJ1-1 provide the parts outside the CDR3, is EPEVTQTPSHQVTQMGQEVILRCVPISNHLYFYWYRQILGQKVEFLVSFYNNEISEKSEIFDDQFSVERPDGSNFTLKIRSTKLEDSAMYFCASSELENTEAFFGQGTRLTVV.

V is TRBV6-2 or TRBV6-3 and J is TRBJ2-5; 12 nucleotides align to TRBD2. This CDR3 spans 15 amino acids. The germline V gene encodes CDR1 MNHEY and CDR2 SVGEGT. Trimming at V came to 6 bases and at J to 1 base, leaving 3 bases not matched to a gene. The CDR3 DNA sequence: TGTGCCAGCAGCGGACTAGCGGGGCCCCAAGAGACCCAGTACTTC. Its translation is CASSGLAGPQETQYF.

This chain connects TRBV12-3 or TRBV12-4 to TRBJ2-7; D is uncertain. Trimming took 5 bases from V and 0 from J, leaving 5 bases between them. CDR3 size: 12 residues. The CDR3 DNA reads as TGTGCCAGCAGTCCGCGCTCCTACGAGCAGTACTTC. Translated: CASSPRSYEQYF.

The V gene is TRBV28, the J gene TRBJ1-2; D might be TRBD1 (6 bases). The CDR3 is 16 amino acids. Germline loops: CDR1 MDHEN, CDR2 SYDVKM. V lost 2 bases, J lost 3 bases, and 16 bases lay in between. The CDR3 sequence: CASSLGSPGDHYGYTF. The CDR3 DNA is TGTGCCAGCAGTTTAGGTAGTCCAGGGGACCACTATGGCTACACCTTC.

The CDR3 nucleotides read TGTGCCAGCAGGGCCGGGACACACGCAGATACGCAGTATTTT. Translation gives CASRAGTHADTQYF. The rearrangement joins TRBV6-5 to TRBJ2-3; TRBD1 is a possible D gene (6 bases). From germline, CDR1 is MNHEY and CDR2 SVGAGI. This CDR3 spans 14 amino acids. V lost 6 bases to trimming and J lost 4 bases, with 14 bases between them.

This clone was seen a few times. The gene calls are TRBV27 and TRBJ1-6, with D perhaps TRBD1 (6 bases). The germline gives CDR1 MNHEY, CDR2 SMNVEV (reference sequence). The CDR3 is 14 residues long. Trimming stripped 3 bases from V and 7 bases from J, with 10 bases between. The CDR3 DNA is TGTGCCAGCAGTTTGTGGGGACAAAATTCACCCCTCCACTTT. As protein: CASSLWGQNSPLHF.

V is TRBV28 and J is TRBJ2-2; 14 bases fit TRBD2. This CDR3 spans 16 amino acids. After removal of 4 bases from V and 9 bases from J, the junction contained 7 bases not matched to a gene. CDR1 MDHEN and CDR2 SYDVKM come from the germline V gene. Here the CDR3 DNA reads TGTGCCAGCAGTTCAAGACTAGCGGGGGGGCAGCGGGAGCTGTTTTTT. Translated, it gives CASSSRLAGGQRELFF. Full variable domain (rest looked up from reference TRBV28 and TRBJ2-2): DVKVTQSSRYLVKRTGEKVFLECVQDMDHENMFWYRQDPGLGLRLIYFSYDVKMKEKGDIPEGYSVSREKKERFSLILESASTNQTSMYLCASSSRLAGGQRELFFGEGSRLTVL.

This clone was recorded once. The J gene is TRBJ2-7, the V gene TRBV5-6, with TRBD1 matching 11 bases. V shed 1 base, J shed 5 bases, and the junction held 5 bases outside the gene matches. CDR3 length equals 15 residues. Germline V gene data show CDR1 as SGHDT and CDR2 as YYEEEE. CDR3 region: CASSLIGTGGNEQYF. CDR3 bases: TGTGCCAGCAGCTTGATCGGGACAGGGGGTAACGAGCAGTACTTC.

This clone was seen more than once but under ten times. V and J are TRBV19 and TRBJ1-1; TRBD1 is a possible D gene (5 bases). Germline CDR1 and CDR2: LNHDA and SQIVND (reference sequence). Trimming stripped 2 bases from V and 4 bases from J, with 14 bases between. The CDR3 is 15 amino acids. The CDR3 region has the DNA TGTGCCAGTAGTATAAGGGCCAGGGTATCCACTGAAGCTTTCTTT. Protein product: CASSIRARVSTEAFF. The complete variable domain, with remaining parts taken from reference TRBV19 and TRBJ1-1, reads DGGITQSPKYLFRKEGQNVTLSCEQNLNHDAMYWYRQDPGQGLRLIYYSQIVNDFQKGDIAEGYSVSREKKESFPLTVTSAQKNPTAFYLCASSIRARVSTEAFFGQGTRLTVV.

For the CDR3, the DNA is TGTGCCAGCAGCTTAGTTATCGGGAGCACAGATACGCAGTATTTT. Translated, it gives CASSLVIGSTDTQYF. V gene TRBV7-2 combines with J gene TRBJ2-3; D uncertain. The V gene lost 1 base and the J gene lost 0 bases, with 8 bases spanning the gap. From germline, CDR1 is SGHTA and CDR2 FQGNSA. The CDR3 has 15 amino acids.

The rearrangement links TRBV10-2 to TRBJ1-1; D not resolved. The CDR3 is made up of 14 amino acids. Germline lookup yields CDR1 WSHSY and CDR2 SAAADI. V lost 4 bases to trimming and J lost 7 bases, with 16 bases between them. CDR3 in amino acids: CASSGSGSGNEAFF. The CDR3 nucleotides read TGCGCCAGCAGTGGAAGCGGGTCGGGAAATGAAGCTTTCTTT.

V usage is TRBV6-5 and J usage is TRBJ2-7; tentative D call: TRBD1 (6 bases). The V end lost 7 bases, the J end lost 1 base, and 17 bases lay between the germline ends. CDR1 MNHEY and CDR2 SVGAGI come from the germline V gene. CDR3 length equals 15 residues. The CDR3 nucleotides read TGTGCCAGCACGGTCGGGACAAGTTCGTCCTACGAGCAGTACTTC. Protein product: CASTVGTSSSYEQYF.

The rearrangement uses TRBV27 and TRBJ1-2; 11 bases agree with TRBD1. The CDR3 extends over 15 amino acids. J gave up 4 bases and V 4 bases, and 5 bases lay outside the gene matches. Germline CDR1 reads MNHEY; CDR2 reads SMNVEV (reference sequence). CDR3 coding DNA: TGTGCCAGCAGTTCCCCCGGGACAGGGGGCTATGGCTACACCTTC. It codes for CASSSPGTGGYGYTF.

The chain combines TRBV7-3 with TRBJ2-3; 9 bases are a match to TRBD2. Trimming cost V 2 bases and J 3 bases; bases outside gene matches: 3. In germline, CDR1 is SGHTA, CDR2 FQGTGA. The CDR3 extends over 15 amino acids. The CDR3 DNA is TGTGCCAGCAGCTTAGCGGGAGGGCCGACAGATACGCAGTATTTT. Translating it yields CASSLAGGPTDTQYF.

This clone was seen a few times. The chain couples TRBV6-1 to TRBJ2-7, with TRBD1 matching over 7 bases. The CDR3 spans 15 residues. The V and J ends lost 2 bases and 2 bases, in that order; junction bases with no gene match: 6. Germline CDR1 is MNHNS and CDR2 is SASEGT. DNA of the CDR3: TGTGCCAGCAGTGAAAGCCCGGGACAGCCCTACGAGCAGTACTTC. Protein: CASSESPGQPYEQYF.

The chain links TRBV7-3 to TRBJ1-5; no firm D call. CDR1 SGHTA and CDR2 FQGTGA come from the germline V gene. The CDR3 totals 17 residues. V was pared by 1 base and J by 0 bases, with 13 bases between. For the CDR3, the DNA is TGTGCCAGCAGCTTAATAGATGGAGGGAATAGCAATCAGCCCCAGCATTTT. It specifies CASSLIDGGNSNQPQHF.

CDR3 protein: CASSPGTGLYGYTF. The CDR3 DNA reads TGTGCCAGCAGTCCCGGGACAGGGCTCTATGGCTACACCTTC. The chain recombines TRBV6-5 with TRBJ1-2; 9 nucleotides align to TRBD1. The CDR3 runs to 14 residues. The germline gives CDR1 MNHEY, CDR2 SVGAGI. The junction had 5 bases not matched to a gene; V was cut back by 5 bases and J by 4 bases.

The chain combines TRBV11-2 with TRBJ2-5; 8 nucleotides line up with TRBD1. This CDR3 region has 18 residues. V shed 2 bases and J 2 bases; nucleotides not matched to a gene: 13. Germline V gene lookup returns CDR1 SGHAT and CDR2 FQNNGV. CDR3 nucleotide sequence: TGTGCCAGCAGCTTATTCACATTCGTGGGACAGGTACAAGAGACCCAGTACTTC. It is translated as CASSLFTFVGQVQETQYF.

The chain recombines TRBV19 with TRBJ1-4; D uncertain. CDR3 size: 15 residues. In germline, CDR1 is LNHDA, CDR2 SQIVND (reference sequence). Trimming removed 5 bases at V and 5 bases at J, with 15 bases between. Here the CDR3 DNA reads TGTGCCAGTAGTTTGGGAGGACCTGAAAATGAAAAACTGTTTTTT. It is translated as CASSLGGPENEKLFF.

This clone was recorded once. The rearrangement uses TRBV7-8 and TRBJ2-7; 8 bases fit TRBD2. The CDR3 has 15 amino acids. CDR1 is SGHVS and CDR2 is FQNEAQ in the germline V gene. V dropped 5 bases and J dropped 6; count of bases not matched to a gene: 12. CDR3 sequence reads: CASSPRTSRASEQYF. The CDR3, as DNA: TGTGCCAGCAGCCCCCGGACTAGCCGGGCATCCGAGCAGTACTTC.

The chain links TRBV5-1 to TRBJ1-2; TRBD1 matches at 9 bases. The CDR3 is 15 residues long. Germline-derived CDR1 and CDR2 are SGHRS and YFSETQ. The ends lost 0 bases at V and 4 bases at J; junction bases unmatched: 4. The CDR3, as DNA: TGCGCCAGCAGCTTGGACGGACAGGGGACCTATGGCTACACCTTC. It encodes CASSLDGQGTYGYTF.